This is a list of T cell receptor beta chains from one sample in a study of cytomegalovirus exposure and HLA in healthy donors. Generated by immunoSEQ multiplex PCR, the TCRdb table keeps only in-frame clones and is missing some. The sample carries 100,000 to 150,000 clones, 15% to 20% recorded once. The sequenced sample was PBMCs. The receptors come from a female donor in good health and CMV-seropositive. Each CDR3 is given with its conserved first and last residue. The D gene is left open where the match is weak. For some rows the clone size is stated as once, few or many, or as a class when expanded; others skip it.

DNA: TGTGCCAGCAGTCTCAACCGGGAGACTGAAGCTTTCTTT; CDR3: CASSLNRETEAFF; V: TRBV27; J: TRBJ1-1; size: .; length: 13; D: .
DNA: TGTGCCAGCAGCGAAGCAGGGGGCCTCTCTGGAAACACCATATATTTT; CDR3: CASSEAGGLSGNTIYF; V: TRBV9; J: TRBJ1-3; size: few; length: 16; D: TRBD1
DNA: TGTGCCAGCAGTGGTCCAGGGATCAATCAGCCCCAGCATTTT; CDR3: CASSGPGINQPQHF; V: TRBV6-1; J: TRBJ1-5; size: few; length: 14; D: .
DNA: TGCAGCGTTGGGACAGGGGAAGGGAGCGAACAGTACTTC; CDR3: CSVGTGEGSEQYF; V: TRBV29-1; J: TRBJ2-7; size: .; length: 13; D: TRBD1
DNA: TGTGCCAGCAGCTTTCCTTCTATAGCGGGAGGTGGGACCGGGGAGCTGTTTTTT; CDR3: CASSFPSIAGGGTGELFF; V: TRBV4-2; J: TRBJ2-2; size: .; length: 18; D: TRBD2
DNA: TGTGCCTGGACCAACTCTGGAAACACCATATATTTT; CDR3: CAWTNSGNTIYF; V: TRBV30; J: TRBJ1-3; size: few; length: 12; D: .
DNA: TGTGCCAGCAGGCCCGGGACACCGGGGTACTACGAGCAGTACTTC; CDR3: CASRPGTPGYYEQYF; V: TRBV27; J: TRBJ2-7; size: .; length: 15; D: .
DNA: TGTGCCAGCAGCCTTCCGGGACAGTTCCACAATGAGCAGTTCTTC; CDR3: CASSLPGQFHNEQFF; V: TRBV7-2; J: TRBJ2-1; size: few; length: 15; D: TRBD1
DNA: TGCGCCAGCAGCCAAGATCGGACAGGGGGCTATGGCTACACCTTC; CDR3: CASSQDRTGGYGYTF; V: TRBV4-3; J: TRBJ1-2; size: .; length: 15; D: TRBD1
DNA: TGTGCCAGCAGCCAGGATGGGACTAGCGGGCCCTACGAGCAGTACTTC; CDR3: CASSQDGTSGPYEQYF; V: TRBV4-2; J: TRBJ2-7; size: .; length: 16; D: TRBD2
DNA: TGTGCCAGTAGTTGGTTCTCCCAGGGTTGGGGTGAGCAGTTCTTC; CDR3: CASSWFSQGWGEQFF; V: TRBV19; J: TRBJ2-1; size: .; length: 15; D: .
DNA: TGTGCCAGCAGCCCTAATAGCGGGGCAAGCACAGATACGCAGTATTTT; CDR3: CASSPNSGASTDTQYF; V: TRBV5-4; J: TRBJ2-3; size: few; length: 16; D: TRBD2
DNA: TGCGCCAGCAGCCCCCGGACTAGCGGGCGGCGGGCCTCCTACAATGAGCAGTTCTTC; CDR3: CASSPRTSGRRASYNEQFF; V: TRBV5-1; J: TRBJ2-1; size: .; length: 19; D: TRBD2
DNA: TGTGCCAGCAGAACGCGGGGCAGGGAGGGTGAAAAACTGTTTTTT; CDR3: CASRTRGREGEKLFF; V: TRBV6-5; J: TRBJ1-4; size: few; length: 15; D: .
DNA: TGTGCCAGCAGCTTACTGGGCGGGGGGGCCCCAGATACGCAGTATTTT; CDR3: CASSLLGGGAPDTQYF; V: TRBV7-9; J: TRBJ2-3; size: few; length: 16; D: TRBD2
DNA: TGTGCCAGCAGCCCCTCGGGACTAGCTTACGAGCAGTACTTC; CDR3: CASSPSGLAYEQYF; V: TRBV6-1; J: TRBJ2-7; size: few; length: 14; D: TRBD2
DNA: TGCAGCGTTGAAGTCTTAGGGGGTCACTATGGCTACACCTTC; CDR3: CSVEVLGGHYGYTF; V: TRBV29-1; J: TRBJ1-2; size: few; length: 14; D: .
DNA: TGTGCCAGCAGTTCCTTCGGGACAGGGAGAAGAAACACCATATATTTT; CDR3: CASSSFGTGRRNTIYF; V: TRBV28; J: TRBJ1-3; size: few; length: 16; D: TRBD1
DNA: TGTGCCAGCAGCGTAGGACAGGGTAATTCACCCCTCCACTTT; CDR3: CASSVGQGNSPLHF; V: TRBV9; J: TRBJ1-6; size: few; length: 14; D: TRBD1
DNA: TGCGCCAGCAGCCAAGCGAACAGGGGAGGGCTAGCGGGGACCATTCAGTACTTC; CDR3: CASSQANRGGLAGTIQYF; V: TRBV4-1; J: TRBJ2-4; size: few; length: 18; D: TRBD2
DNA: TGTGCCAGCGGACAGGGGGCGCCGGGTGAGCAGTTCTTC; CDR3: CASGQGAPGEQFF; V: TRBV27; J: TRBJ2-1; size: .; length: 13; D: TRBD1
DNA: TGTGCCAGCAGCTTAGAGATGGGGCGCGCAGATACGCAGTATTTT; CDR3: CASSLEMGRADTQYF; V: TRBV11-2; J: TRBJ2-3; size: few; length: 15; D: .
DNA: TGTGCCAGCAGTTTATGGGGCGAGCAGTTCTTC; CDR3: CASSLWGEQFF; V: TRBV28; J: TRBJ2-1; size: .; length: 11; D: .
DNA: TGTGCCAGCTCTTACGGGACAGGCGATTATGGCTACACCTTC; CDR3: CASSYGTGDYGYTF; V: TRBV18; J: TRBJ1-2; size: .; length: 14; D: TRBD1
DNA: TGCGCCAGCAGCTTGTCAACAGCTTATGATAGCTATGGCTACACCTTC; CDR3: CASSLSTAYDSYGYTF; V: TRBV5-1; J: TRBJ1-2; size: few; length: 16; D: .
DNA: TGTGCCAGCAGCGGAGGTGTCACTCCGTACGAGCAGTACTTC; CDR3: CASSGGVTPYEQYF; V: TRBV11-2; J: TRBJ2-7; size: .; length: 14; D: .
DNA: TGTGCCATCCAGGGCCCCTACGAGCAGTACTTC; CDR3: CAIQGPYEQYF; V: TRBV28; J: TRBJ2-7; size: few; length: 11; D: .
DNA: TGTGCCAGCAGTTACTCCAGGGCCTTGGAGCAGTACTTC; CDR3: CASSYSRALEQYF; V: TRBV6-5; J: TRBJ2-7; size: few; length: 13; D: .
DNA: TGTGCCATCAGGGGACAGGGGGGATACAATGAGCAGTTCTTC; CDR3: CAIRGQGGYNEQFF; V: TRBV10-3; J: TRBJ2-1; size: few; length: 14; D: TRBD1
DNA: TGTGCCAGCAGTCCTAGGGGGGAGGGCCCAGAGACCCAGTACTTC; CDR3: CASSPRGEGPETQYF; V: TRBV28; J: TRBJ2-5; size: .; length: 15; D: .
DNA: TGTGCCAGCGGACTATCAAGTGAAAAACTGTTTTTT; CDR3: CASGLSSEKLFF; V: TRBV28; J: TRBJ1-4; size: .; length: 12; D: .
DNA: TGTGCCAGCAGCCCCGGGTACAGGGTTGAGGAAAAACTGTTTTTT; CDR3: CASSPGYRVEEKLFF; V: TRBV6-5; J: TRBJ1-4; size: .; length: 15; D: .
DNA: TGTGCCAGCAGTTTGACAGAATTCTACTATGGCTACACCTTC; CDR3: CASSLTEFYYGYTF; V: TRBV28; J: TRBJ1-2; size: .; length: 14; D: .
DNA: TGCAGCGTTAAGACAGAGTGGAACACTGAAGCTTTCTTT; CDR3: CSVKTEWNTEAFF; V: TRBV29-1; J: TRBJ1-1; size: few; length: 13; D: .
DNA: TGTGCCAGCAGCTTAATTTCGGGACTCTACGAGCAGTACTTC; CDR3: CASSLISGLYEQYF; V: TRBV5-6; J: TRBJ2-7; size: few; length: 14; D: .
DNA: TGTGCCACCAGCAGTCTAGCGGGAGTAAACGAGCAGTACTTC; CDR3: CATSSLAGVNEQYF; V: TRBV15; J: TRBJ2-7; size: few; length: 14; D: TRBD2
DNA: TGTGCCTGGGGGACAACCTCTCTTTCTGGAAACACCATATATTTT; CDR3: CAWGTTSLSGNTIYF; V: TRBV30; J: TRBJ1-3; size: few; length: 15; D: .
DNA: TGCGCCAGCAGCCAAGCTGTGCGGACTAGCGGCTACAATGAGCAGTTCTTC; CDR3: CASSQAVRTSGYNEQFF; V: TRBV4-1; J: TRBJ2-1; size: .; length: 17; D: TRBD2
DNA: TGTGCCAGCAGTGGCCTTCGGGACATTTCTTCTGGCTACACCTTC; CDR3: CASSGLRDISSGYTF; V: TRBV25-1; J: TRBJ1-2; size: .; length: 15; D: .
DNA: TGCGCCAGCAGCTCGGACGGCGGGGCCGGGCCCCAGCATTTT; CDR3: CASSSDGGAGPQHF; V: TRBV5-1; J: TRBJ1-5; size: .; length: 14; D: .
DNA: TGTGCCAGCAGTACTATGACTAGCGGCCCAACACATGAGCAGTTCTTC; CDR3: CASSTMTSGPTHEQFF; V: TRBV2; J: TRBJ2-1; size: .; length: 16; D: TRBD2
DNA: TGCGCCAGCAAGTCTAGGCCTCTTTCTTCCGGGACTAGGGAATACAATGAGCAGTTCTTC; CDR3: CASKSRPLSSGTREYNEQFF; V: TRBV4-1; J: TRBJ2-1; size: few; length: 20; D: TRBD2
DNA: TGTGCCAGCAGCTTGACCCCGGGAAATTCCTACGAGCAGTACTTC; CDR3: CASSLTPGNSYEQYF; V: TRBV5-5; J: TRBJ2-7; size: .; length: 15; D: .
DNA: TGTGCCAGCAGCTGGCGGACTAGCGGGGGGGCGGGGGAGCTGTTTTTT; CDR3: CASSWRTSGGAGELFF; V: TRBV7-2; J: TRBJ2-2; size: .; length: 16; D: TRBD2
DNA: TGTGCCAGTAGTATTTTTAACTGGCGGACAGGCAACACCGGGGAGCTGTTTTTT; CDR3: CASSIFNWRTGNTGELFF; V: TRBV19; J: TRBJ2-2; size: few; length: 18; D: TRBD1
DNA: TGTGCCAGCAGTGACGGTCCGGGGGGGGCCTACAATGAGCAGTTCTTC; CDR3: CASSDGPGGAYNEQFF; V: TRBV2; J: TRBJ2-1; size: .; length: 16; D: TRBD2
DNA: TGTGCCAGCAGCCTAGGGCCAATCAATGAGCAGTTCTTC; CDR3: CASSLGPINEQFF; V: TRBV7-8; J: TRBJ2-1; size: few; length: 13; D: .
DNA: TGTGCCAGCAGCTTATCGGGTAACACCATATATTTT; CDR3: CASSLSGNTIYF; V: TRBV7-9; J: TRBJ1-3; size: .; length: 12; D: .
DNA: TGTGCCAGCAGTCCTCAAGCTGGGACAGGGGGCCCCTATAATTCACCCCTCCACTTT; CDR3: CASSPQAGTGGPYNSPLHF; V: TRBV27; J: TRBJ1-6; size: .; length: 19; D: TRBD1
DNA: TGTGCCAGCAGTTTAAGCGGAGATACGCAGTATTTT; CDR3: CASSLSGDTQYF; V: TRBV27; J: TRBJ2-3; size: .; length: 12; D: .
DNA: TGTGCCAGCAGCTTGACTAGCGGGAGTGATACGCAGTATTTT; CDR3: CASSLTSGSDTQYF; V: TRBV7-9; J: TRBJ2-3; size: .; length: 14; D: TRBD2
DNA: TGTGCCAGTAGCAATATCCGACAGGGGAGAAGCAATCAGCCCCAGCATTTT; CDR3: CASSNIRQGRSNQPQHF; V: TRBV19; J: TRBJ1-5; size: .; length: 17; D: TRBD1
DNA: TGTGCCAGCCAACACAGGGGAGACGGCAATCAGCCCCAGCATTTT; CDR3: CASQHRGDGNQPQHF; V: TRBV27; J: TRBJ1-5; size: few; length: 15; D: TRBD1
DNA: TGTGCCAGCAGCCCGGAAGGACAGGGGGGTACTGAAGCTTTCTTT; CDR3: CASSPEGQGGTEAFF; V: TRBV4-2; J: TRBJ1-1; size: few; length: 15; D: TRBD1
DNA: TGTGCCAGCAGTGAACTGGGGGGTAGCAATCAGCCCCAGCATTTT; CDR3: CASSELGGSNQPQHF; V: TRBV2; J: TRBJ1-5; size: .; length: 15; D: .
DNA: TGTGCCAGAAGCCGGGACAGGGTCCACGAGCAGTACTTC; CDR3: CARSRDRVHEQYF; V: TRBV5-3; J: TRBJ2-7; size: .; length: 13; D: TRBD1
DNA: TGTGCCACCAGCAGATTATACGGGGGCAATCAGCCCCAGCATTTT; CDR3: CATSRLYGGNQPQHF; V: TRBV15; J: TRBJ1-5; size: .; length: 15; D: .
DNA: TGTGCCAGCAGCAGGACAGGGTATGAGCAGTTCTTC; CDR3: CASSRTGYEQFF; V: TRBV7-9; J: TRBJ2-1; size: few; length: 12; D: TRBD1
DNA: TGTGCCAGCAGTGTAAACAGCAGGGGCCCGGTGGAGCAGTTCTTC; CDR3: CASSVNSRGPVEQFF; V: TRBV28; J: TRBJ2-1; size: few; length: 15; D: .